What follows are 6 T cell receptor beta chains derived from one specimen sequenced in a study of blood T cell repertoires in COVID-19. Method: immunoSEQ multiplex PCR; TCRdb's copy keeps in-frame clones and lacks some. Among some 89,000 clones, about 85% were seen once, and the ten largest hold nearly 4.5%. The source material was peripheral blood. These receptors were collected from a man aged 55 to 70 with acute or convalescent COVID-19.

This sequence joins TRBV28 and TRBJ2-7, with D perhaps TRBD2 (6 bases). Germline CDR1 and CDR2: MDHEN and SYDVKM. V lost 8 bases to trimming and J lost 1 base, with 12 bases between them. The CDR3 consists of 13 residues. The CDR3 coding sequence is TGTGCCAGCTGGGAGGAGAGGTCCTACGAGCAGTACTTC. Residues: CASWEERSYEQYF.

V is TRBV18 and J is TRBJ2-7; maybe TRBD1 (6 bases). Germline lookup yields CDR1 KGHSH and CDR2 LQKENI. V lost 0 bases and J 3 bases, leaving 9 bases between the germline ends. The CDR3 runs to 14 residues. The CDR3 loop is CASSPPPRGYEQYF. The CDR3, as DNA: TGTGCCAGCTCACCACCGCCCAGGGGCTACGAGCAGTACTTC.

The V call is TRBV12-5, the J call TRBJ2-7; 8 bases agree with TRBD1. Per the germline V gene, CDR1 is LGHNT and CDR2 is FRNRAP. V gave up 0 bases and J gave up 4 bases; unmatched junction bases: 8. This CDR3 has 16 amino acids. The CDR3: CASGLVLRTGSYEQYF. CDR3 nucleotides: TGTGCTAGTGGTTTGGTATTGAGGACAGGGTCGTACGAGCAGTACTTC.

The V gene is TRBV6-4, the J gene TRBJ2-7; TRBD2 matches 9 bases. CDR1 and CDR2 from the germline V gene are MRHNA and SNTAGT. The CDR3 contains 14 residues. V was clipped by 10 bases and J by 0 bases; unmatched bases: 7. This CDR3 is CATARTSDSYEQYF. In DNA, the CDR3 is TGTGCCACCGCCCGGACTAGCGACTCCTACGAGCAGTACTTC.

The chain carries TRBV24-1 and TRBJ2-1; unclear D gene. The V end lost 8 bases, the J end lost 7 bases, and 11 bases lay between the germline ends. Looked up from germline, CDR1 is KGHDR and CDR2 is SFDVKD. This CDR3 region has 12 residues. The CDR3 nucleotides are TGTGCCACCACCTCCTTGGCAAATGAGCAGTTCTTC. As protein: CATTSLANEQFF.

This clone was observed a few times. The chain carries TRBV11-3 and TRBJ1-2; D is perhaps TRBD1 (5 bases). The CDR3 covers 13 residues. The germline CDR1 and CDR2 sequences are SGHNT and YENEEA. V gave up 4 bases and J gave up 4 bases, with 10 bases separating them. CDR3 residues: CASSSTEFYGYTF. As DNA, the CDR3 is TGTGCCAGCAGCTCGACAGAATTCTATGGCTACACCTTC.